Listed below are T cell receptor beta chains from one sample, sequenced in a study of cytotoxic CD8 clonotypes in ibrutinib-treated CLL. Sequencing used immunoSEQ multiplex PCR; TCRdb keeps in-frame clones, though not all of them. The sample has 150,000 to 200,000 clones; approximately 80% are singletons. Sequenced material: PBMCs, taken after 24 months of ibrutinib treatment. The origin of the receptors is a human donor with chronic lymphocytic leukemia. The CDR3 runs from the conserved cysteine through the conserved F or W. The D gene is left open where the match is weak. The size field is filled for only some rows; it gives once, few, many or a size class.

CDR3: CASSITGAEGLYTGELFF
DNA: TGTGCCAGTAGTATCACGGGTGCCGAGGGGTTGTACACCGGGGAGCTGTTTTTT
J: TRBJ2-2
V: TRBV19
size: NA
D: NA

CDR3: CASSPRDSISNTLNEKLFF
DNA: TGTGCCAGCAGCCCCCGGGACAGCATTTCGAATACCCTTAATGAAAAACTGTTTTTT
J: TRBJ1-4
V: TRBV7-8
size: few
D: TRBD1

CDR3: CASSLVASSGHEQYF
DNA: TGTGCCAGCAGCTTAGTGGCGAGTAGCGGGCACGAGCAGTACTTC
J: TRBJ2-7
V: TRBV7-2
size: NA
D: TRBD2

CDR3: CASSFQGADFEQYF
DNA: TGTGCCAGCAGCTTTCAAGGGGCGGATTTCGAGCAGTACTTC
J: TRBJ2-7
V: TRBV5-4
size: NA
D: NA

CDR3: CASSTNSNQPQHF
DNA: TGTGCCAGCAGTACGAATAGCAATCAGCCCCAGCATTTT
J: TRBJ1-5
V: TRBV6-5
size: NA
D: NA

CDR3: CASSYGRGTGGAEQYF
DNA: TGTGCCAGCAGTTACGGAAGAGGGACAGGGGGTGCCGAGCAGTACTTC
J: TRBJ2-7
V: TRBV6-5
size: NA
D: TRBD1

CDR3: CASSKKKGGSGSREETQYF
DNA: TGTGCCAGCAGCAAAAAAAAAGGGGGGAGCGGGAGCAGGGAAGAGACCCAGTACTTC
J: TRBJ2-5
V: TRBV21-1
size: NA
D: NA

CDR3: CASSPGQGSYNSPLHF
DNA: TGTGCCAGCAGCCCGGGACAGGGTTCCTATAATTCACCCCTCCACTTT
J: TRBJ1-6
V: TRBV11-2
size: NA
D: TRBD1

CDR3: CASSREVSGPSYEQYF
DNA: TGTGCCAGCTCACGAGAGGTCTCGGGACCCTCTTACGAGCAGTACTTC
J: TRBJ2-7
V: TRBV18
size: once
D: NA

CDR3: CASRGGEETQYF
DNA: TGTGCCAGTAGGGGGGGAGAAGAGACCCAGTACTTC
J: TRBJ2-5
V: TRBV19
size: NA
D: NA

CDR3: CASSWTGPNTEAFF
DNA: TGTGCCAGCAGCTGGACAGGTCCGAACACTGAAGCTTTCTTT
J: TRBJ1-1
V: TRBV5-6
size: NA
D: TRBD1

CDR3: CAWSGVANTGELFF
DNA: TGTGCCTGGAGTGGGGTAGCGAACACCGGGGAGCTGTTTTTT
J: TRBJ2-2
V: TRBV30
size: NA
D: NA

CDR3: CASSQRPSGGGYTF
DNA: TGCGCCAGCAGCCAACGGCCCTCTGGGGGTGGCTACACCTTC
J: TRBJ1-2
V: TRBV4-3
size: once
D: NA

CDR3: CASSLDPGSGNTIYF
DNA: TGTGCCAGCAGCTTGGACCCGGGCTCTGGAAACACCATATATTTT
J: TRBJ1-3
V: TRBV7-3
size: NA
D: NA

CDR3: CASSLSSGANYGYTF
DNA: TGTGCCAGCAGCTTGTCGTCAGGGGCTAACTATGGCTACACCTTC
J: TRBJ1-2
V: TRBV9
size: once
D: NA

CDR3: CASSYSLAGGPSVQYF
DNA: TGTGCCAGCAGTTACTCTTTGGCGGGAGGGCCTTCAGTGCAGTACTTC
J: TRBJ2-7
V: TRBV6-5
size: NA
D: TRBD2

CDR3: CASSPLLSIATEAFF
DNA: TGTGCCAGCAGCCCCCTATTATCTATTGCCACTGAAGCTTTCTTT
J: TRBJ1-1
V: TRBV7-8
size: few
D: NA

CDR3: CASSFIGDSTEAFF
DNA: TGTGCCAGCAGCTTCATAGGGGATAGCACTGAAGCTTTCTTT
J: TRBJ1-1
V: TRBV11-2
size: NA
D: NA

CDR3: CASSLLAGGASTDTQYF
DNA: TGCGCCAGCAGCTTGTTAGCCGGGGGAGCTAGCACAGATACGCAGTATTTT
J: TRBJ2-3
V: TRBV5-1
size: NA
D: NA

CDR3: CASSRSRGNQPQHF
DNA: TGTGCCAGCAGCCGATCCCGAGGCAATCAGCCCCAGCATTTT
J: TRBJ1-5
V: TRBV6-5
size: few
D: NA

CDR3: CASSELWARAAFF
DNA: TGTGCCAGCAGTGAATTATGGGCGCGGGCAGCTTTCTTT
J: TRBJ1-1
V: TRBV6-1
size: NA
D: NA

CDR3: CASTPTQSSYEQYF
DNA: TGTGCCAGCACCCCAACCCAGAGCTCCTACGAGCAGTACTTC
J: TRBJ2-7
V: TRBV5-4
size: many
D: NA

CDR3: CASRPPDRGNTEAFF
DNA: TGCGCCAGCAGACCTCCGGACAGGGGAAACACTGAAGCTTTCTTT
J: TRBJ1-1
V: TRBV5-1
size: NA
D: TRBD1

CDR3: CASSDGNYGYTF
DNA: TGCGCCAGCAGCGACGGAAACTATGGCTACACCTTC
J: TRBJ1-2
V: TRBV5-1
size: NA
D: NA

CDR3: CASPGTLSGGQPQHF
DNA: TGTGCCAGCCCCGGGACTCTGTCGGGAGGTCAGCCCCAGCATTTT
J: TRBJ1-5
V: TRBV6-4
size: once
D: NA

CDR3: CASSYTSGVYNEQFF
DNA: TGTGCCAGCAGTTACACTAGCGGGGTTTACAATGAGCAGTTCTTC
J: TRBJ2-1
V: TRBV6-5
size: NA
D: TRBD2

CDR3: CASSLSSDHEQYF
DNA: TGTGCCAGCAGCTTATCAAGCGATCACGAGCAGTACTTC
J: TRBJ2-7
V: TRBV11-3
size: NA
D: NA

CDR3: CASSSTDYLYF
DNA: TGTGCCAGCAGCTCAACCGACTACCTGTACTTC
J: TRBJ2-7
V: TRBV7-9
size: NA
D: NA

CDR3: CASSPRFPPRPGTDTQYF
DNA: TGTGCCAGCAGCCCCAGGTTTCCTCCTCGACCGGGCACAGATACGCAGTATTTT
J: TRBJ2-3
V: TRBV7-2
size: few
D: NA

CDR3: CASRLKGAPLHF
DNA: TGTGCCAGCAGACTAAAGGGTGCACCCCTCCACTTT
J: TRBJ1-6
V: TRBV2
size: NA
D: NA

CDR3: CATSRETLNYGYTF
DNA: TGTGCCACCAGCAGAGAGACTCTAAACTATGGCTACACCTTC
J: TRBJ1-2
V: TRBV15
size: NA
D: NA

CDR3: CASSPKTGGSEKLFF
DNA: TGTGCCAGCTCACCAAAGACAGGGGGCAGCGAAAAACTGTTTTTT
J: TRBJ1-4
V: TRBV18
size: NA
D: TRBD1

CDR3: CAWSVDGNTIYF
DNA: TGTGCCTGGAGTGTGGACGGAAACACCATATATTTT
J: TRBJ1-3
V: TRBV30
size: NA
D: NA

CDR3: CASIPRGELNTEAFF
DNA: TGTGCCAGCATCCCACGGGGGGAACTGAACACTGAAGCTTTCTTT
J: TRBJ1-1
V: TRBV6-6
size: NA
D: NA

CDR3: CASSLDAEYGYTF
DNA: TGTGCCAGCAGCTTAGACGCGGAATATGGCTACACCTTC
J: TRBJ1-2
V: TRBV7-2
size: NA
D: NA

CDR3: CASSSGGAGIETQYF
DNA: TGTGCCAGCAGCTCGGGGGGGGCAGGGATTGAGACCCAGTACTTC
J: TRBJ2-5
V: TRBV11-2
size: once
D: TRBD2

CDR3: CASSRDSHGYTF
DNA: TGCGCCAGCAGTAGGGACAGCCATGGCTACACCTTC
J: TRBJ1-2
V: TRBV10-2
size: NA
D: TRBD1

CDR3: CASSARDRGDQPQHF
DNA: TGTGCCAGCAGCGCAAGGGACAGGGGGGATCAGCCCCAGCATTTT
J: TRBJ1-5
V: TRBV7-2
size: NA
D: TRBD1

CDR3: CASFTGGLAEAFF
DNA: TGTGCCAGCTTTACGGGGGGCCTCGCTGAAGCTTTCTTT
J: TRBJ1-1
V: TRBV28
size: NA
D: NA

CDR3: CATGPGLRTDTQYF
DNA: TGTGCCACAGGACCGGGACTGCGCACAGATACGCAGTATTTT
J: TRBJ2-3
V: TRBV6-5
size: NA
D: NA

CDR3: CASSQERVALNF
DNA: TGTGCCAGCAGCCAAGAAAGGGTTGCCCTCAACTTC
J: TRBJ2-5
V: TRBV4-2
size: NA
D: NA

CDR3: CASSSGQGRVSYEQYF
DNA: TGTGCCAGCAGTTCAGGACAGGGAAGGGTATCCTACGAGCAGTACTTC
J: TRBJ2-7
V: TRBV6-5
size: NA
D: TRBD1

CDR3: CASSVRDTSYNEQFF
DNA: TGTGCCAGCAGCGTCCGGGACACCTCCTACAATGAGCAGTTCTTC
J: TRBJ2-1
V: TRBV9
size: NA
D: NA

CDR3: CASSQERSGVWTSNQPQHF
DNA: TGCGCCAGCAGCCAAGAAAGATCCGGGGTGTGGACGAGCAATCAGCCCCAGCATTTT
J: TRBJ1-5
V: TRBV4-3
size: NA
D: NA

CDR3: CASSFSSGITREYF
DNA: TGTGCCAGCAGCTTTTCTAGCGGGATTACGAGGGAGTACTTC
J: TRBJ2-7
V: TRBV7-9
size: NA
D: TRBD2

CDR3: CASSLGTGKDEQFF
DNA: TGCGCCAGCAGCCTGGGGACAGGGAAGGATGAGCAGTTCTTC
J: TRBJ2-1
V: TRBV5-1
size: NA
D: TRBD1

CDR3: CASSLRDNKNIQYF
DNA: TGTGCCAGCAGCTTGAGGGACAACAAAAACATTCAGTACTTC
J: TRBJ2-4
V: TRBV5-6
size: NA
D: NA

CDR3: CASSSGTGKLMNTEAFF
DNA: TGTGCCAGCAGCTCGGGGACAGGGAAGCTAATGAACACTGAAGCTTTCTTT
J: TRBJ1-1
V: TRBV7-9
size: NA
D: TRBD1

CDR3: CASSQWGGQETQYF
DNA: TGTGCCAGTTCGCAATGGGGCGGCCAAGAGACCCAGTACTTC
J: TRBJ2-5
V: TRBV6-5
size: NA
D: NA

CDR3: CASSDSGRGSGGAFF
DNA: TGTGCCAGCAGTGACTCGGGCAGGGGCTCGGGAGGAGCTTTCTTT
J: TRBJ1-1
V: TRBV6-4
size: once
D: NA

CDR3: CASSSGRNYNEQFF
DNA: TGTGCCAGTAGCTCGGGACGCAACTACAATGAGCAGTTCTTC
J: TRBJ2-1
V: TRBV19
size: NA
D: NA